This T cell receptor beta chain was sequenced for a study of T cell responses to AZD1222 COVID-19 vaccine. Profiled with immunoSEQ multiplex PCR; TCRdb holds only in-frame clones, not every one. The sample lists around 130,000 clones, 93% seen once, with about 3% in the top ten. Turning to this clone: Its antigen is not known.

Losses at the gene ends were 4 bases for V and 4 bases for J; bases not matched to a gene: 11. This CDR3 has 16 amino acids. Looked up from germline, CDR1 is SGHNT and CDR2 is YYREEE (reference sequence). Findings of the study overall: Repertoire sampling occurred only after the peak T cell response.

This TCR was recovered from an adult in good health. The sequences come from peripheral blood, collected on day 0 of AZD1222 vaccination. J is TRBJ2-1 and V is TRBV5-4, with 7 bases matching TRBD2. CDR3 coding DNA: TGTGCCAGCAGCCGGAGGGCGGGAGTGGGTTACAATGAGCAGTTCTTC. Amino acid sequence: CASSRRAGVGYNEQFF.